A single sample is the source of the 23 T cell receptor beta chains below, sequenced in a study of blood T cell repertoires in COVID-19. Using immunoSEQ multiplex PCR, the repertoire was profiled, and TCRdb retains in-frame clones only, with some absent. The data hold roughly 170,000 clones, with approximately 80% observed a single time. The sample comprised PBMCs or T cells enriched from blood (not recorded which). These receptors were taken from a man in his fifties who had recovered from COVID-19.

This chain links TRBV4-2 with TRBJ2-7; no clear D. Trimming cost V 0 bases and J 0 bases, with 9 bases left between them. The germline V gene encodes CDR1 LGHNA and CDR2 YNFKEQ. The CDR3 has 15 amino acids. Here the CDR3 DNA reads TGTGCCAGCAGCCAAGATTATGAGAGCTCCTACGAGCAGTACTTC. Its translation: CASSQDYESSYEQYF.

The rearrangement links TRBV7-2 to TRBJ1-5; the D is unclear. Germline CDR1 SGHTA, CDR2 FQGNSA. Trimming took 4 bases from V and 6 from J, leaving 7 bases between them. The length of the CDR3 is 12 residues. The CDR3 DNA is TGTGCCAGCAGCTCAAGCGCTCAGCCCCAGCATTTT. Amino acids: CASSSSAQPQHF.

This clone was counted once. V and J are TRBV7-6 and TRBJ2-4; D not certain. From germline, CDR1 is SGHVS and CDR2 FNYEAQ. Trimming took 5 bases from V and 0 from J, leaving 14 bases between them. The CDR3 has 16 residues. This CDR3 is CASSQLGGLAKNIQYF. DNA for the CDR3: TGTGCCAGCAGCCAGCTAGGCGGCCTAGCCAAAAACATTCAGTACTTC. Drawing the rest from reference TRBV7-6 and TRBJ2-4, the complete variable domain is GAGVSQSPRYKVTKRGQDVALRCDPISGHVSLYWYRQALGQGPEFLTYFNYEAQQDKSGLPNDRFSAERPEGSISTLTIQRTEQRDSAMYRCASSQLGGLAKNIQYFGAGTRLSVL.

J is TRBJ1-5 and V is TRBV15, with 7 bases lining up with TRBD1. V shed 4 bases, J shed 1 base, and the junction held 1 base outside the gene matches. This CDR3 has 14 residues. The germline gives CDR1 LNHNV, CDR2 YYDKDF (reference sequence). The CDR3 spells CATSTGGSNQPQHF. For the CDR3, the DNA is TGTGCCACCAGCACAGGGGGGAGCAATCAGCCCCAGCATTTT.

V is TRBV11-2 and J is TRBJ2-5; D gene uncertain. CDR3 length: 14 residues. CDR1 and CDR2 (germline): SGHAT, FQNNGV. Trimming removed 5 bases from V and 5 bases from J, with 15 bases in between. The CDR3, as DNA: TGTGCCAGCAGCCCTCCACTCCATCCGGAGACCCAGTACTTC. Amino acid sequence: CASSPPLHPETQYF.

This clone occurred once. This rearrangement joins TRBV7-2 to TRBJ1-2, with TRBD1 identical over 7 bases. The V gene's germline CDR1 is SGHTA and CDR2 FQGNSA. The CDR3 contains 14 residues. With 2 bases clipped from V and 4 bases from J, the junction kept 4 bases outside the gene matches. The chain's CDR3 is CASSLTGAIYGYTF. DNA of the CDR3: TGTGCCAGCAGCTTAACAGGGGCCATCTATGGCTACACCTTC. The full variable domain, its missing parts supplied by reference TRBV7-2 and TRBJ1-2, is GAGVSQSPSNKVTEKGKDVELRCDPISGHTALYWYRQSLGQGLEFLIYFQGNSAPDKSGLPSDRFSAERTGGSVSTLTIQRTQQEDSAVYLCASSLTGAIYGYTFGSGTRLTVV.

V usage is TRBV6-5 and J usage is TRBJ2-7; 7 bases match TRBD2. The J segment lost 8 bases and the V segment lost 2 bases, leaving 12 bases of the junction unmatched. The CDR3 is 15 residues long. The germline V gene encodes CDR1 MNHEY and CDR2 SVGAGI. The chain's CDR3 is CASSYVAGGRGQQYF. The CDR3 DNA follows: TGTGCCAGCAGTTACGTCGCAGGAGGGAGGGGACAGCAGTACTTC.

A note on this clone: In the same sample, other DNA sequences code for this CDR3. CDR3: CASSIYNQPQHF. For the CDR3, the DNA is TGTGCCAGTAGTATCTATAATCAGCCCCAGCATTTT. The chain recombines TRBV19 with TRBJ1-5; the D is unclear. Germline loops: CDR1 LNHDA, CDR2 SQIVND (reference sequence). The CDR3 is 12 residues long. V dropped 3 bases and J dropped 4 bases, with 4 bases sitting between them.

This rearrangement joins TRBV29-1 to TRBJ1-1; TRBD1 might be the D (5 bases). V lost 4 bases to trimming and J lost 5 bases, with 11 bases between them. Germline CDR1 is SQVTM and CDR2 is ANQGSEA. The CDR3 extends over 12 amino acids. The chain's CDR3 is CSVVGGETEAFF. The CDR3 DNA is TGCAGCGTTGTGGGGGGGGAAACTGAAGCTTTCTTT.

This chain joins TRBV10-3 and TRBJ2-1; 13 nucleotides line up with TRBD2. There are 15 residues in the CDR3. The V gene end was trimmed by 0 bases and the J gene end by 10 bases; junction bases not matched to a gene: 3. Germline V CDR1 and CDR2: ENHRY, SYGVKD. Here the CDR3 reads CAISESTSGGAEQFF. The CDR3 DNA sequence: TGTGCCATCAGTGAGTCAACTAGCGGGGGGGCGGAGCAGTTCTTC.

The chain combines TRBV24-1 with TRBJ1-2, with D perhaps matching TRBD1 (5 bases). The V gene's germline CDR1 is KGHDR and CDR2 SFDVKD. Trimming shortened V by 3 bases and J by 4 bases, and 11 bases separated the two germline ends. CDR3 length equals 14 residues. DNA of the CDR3: TGTGCCACCAGTGATCCCCTAGACAGCTATGGCTACACCTTC. This sequence encodes CATSDPLDSYGYTF.

This chain links TRBV4-1 with TRBJ1-1; 9 nucleotides agree with TRBD1. This CDR3 comprises 16 residues. Per the germline V gene, CDR1 is MGHRA and CDR2 is YSYEKL. J was trimmed by 1 base and V by 2 bases; bases with no gene match: 5. As DNA, the CDR3 is TGCGCCAGCAGCCAATACACAGGGGGCACGAACACTGAAGCTTTCTTT. This sequence encodes CASSQYTGGTNTEAFF.

This chain connects TRBV2 to TRBJ2-1; 11 nucleotides agree with TRBD2. The CDR3 consists of 15 residues. Germline lookup yields CDR1 SNHLY and CDR2 FYNNEI. Trimming cost V 4 bases and J 9 bases; bases outside gene matches: 8. CDR3 sequence (DNA): TGTGCCAGCAGTGGCGGTCTAGCGGGGGGCCTTGAGCAGTTCTTC. Its protein is CASSGGLAGGLEQFF.

The chain is built from TRBV6-6 and TRBJ1-5; D is undetermined. V lost 2 bases, J lost 5 bases, and 10 bases lay in between. In germline, CDR1 is MNHNY, CDR2 SVGAGI (reference sequence). The CDR3 contains 14 residues. CDR3 coding DNA: TGTGCCAGCAGTTACGCGGGAAACGATCAGCCCCAGCATTTT. This translates into CASSYAGNDQPQHF.

The chain recombines TRBV27 with TRBJ2-7, with D perhaps TRBD1 (6 bases). V lost 3 bases to trimming and J lost 5 bases, with 14 bases between them. The CDR3 has 14 amino acids. The germline CDR1 and CDR2 sequences are MNHEY and SMNVEV (reference sequence). The CDR3 DNA sequence: TGTGCCAGCAGTTTGTCCAACAGGGCCCACGAGCAGTACTTC. Protein product: CASSLSNRAHEQYF.

The J gene is TRBJ1-2, the V gene TRBV28, with a tentative D call TRBD1 (5 bases). This CDR3 comprises 16 residues. Germline CDR1 is MDHEN and CDR2 is SYDVKM. Trimming took off 5 bases at V and 4 bases at J, with 20 bases between the two ends. The CDR3 DNA reads as TGTGCCAGCAGTCCTTTAAGGGGTGATAGGCTCTATGGCTACACCTTC. Translating gives CASSPLRGDRLYGYTF.

The genes are TRBV5-1 and TRBJ1-5; the match to TRBD1 covers 7 bases. CDR1 SGHRS and CDR2 YFSETQ come from the germline V gene. The CDR3 totals 14 residues. V gave up 4 bases and J gave up 3 bases; unmatched junction bases: 4. The CDR3 nucleotides read TGCGCCAGCAGCGAGACAGGGAACAATCAGCCCCAGCATTTT. This sequence encodes CASSETGNNQPQHF.

The gene calls are TRBV4-2 and TRBJ2-7; TRBD1 matches 10 bases. In germline, CDR1 is LGHNA, CDR2 YNFKEQ. The junction had 9 bases not matched to a gene; V was cut back by 1 base and J by 3 bases. The CDR3 sequence is 17 residues long. In DNA form, the CDR3 reads TGTGCCAGCAGCCAAGTCTCCGGGACAGGGGAATGCTACGAGCAGTACTTC. Protein product: CASSQVSGTGECYEQYF.

The rearrangement uses TRBV27 and TRBJ1-2, with D maybe TRBD1 (5 bases). The CDR3 contains 13 residues. Germline V gives CDR1 MNHEY, CDR2 SMNVEV (reference sequence). Trimming took 4 bases from V and 0 from J, leaving 6 bases between them. The CDR3 sequence: CASSSTANYGYTF. The CDR3, as DNA: TGTGCCAGCAGTTCGACAGCTAACTATGGCTACACCTTC.

This chain connects TRBV9 to TRBJ2-3; weak D call: TRBD2 (7 bases). Germline assignment: CDR1 SGDLS and CDR2 YYNGEE. This CDR3 contains 15 residues. V was clipped by 0 bases and J by 2 bases, with 10 bases between them. Here the CDR3 reads CASSVGGGPTDTQYF. In DNA form, the CDR3 reads TGTGCCAGCAGCGTAGGCGGGGGCCCCACAGATACGCAGTATTTT. The full variable domain, its missing parts supplied by reference TRBV9 and TRBJ2-3, is DSGVTQTPKHLITATGQRVTLRCSPRSGDLSVYWYQQSLDQGLQFLIQYYNGEERAKGNILERFSAQQFPDLHSELNLSSLELGDSALYFCASSVGGGPTDTQYFGPGTRLTVL.

CDR3 amino acids: CASGTVPYEQYF. The CDR3 coding sequence is TGTGCCAGTGGGACAGTCCCCTACGAGCAGTACTTC. The chain carries TRBV19 and TRBJ2-7; 7 bases map to TRBD1. Germline assignment: CDR1 LNHDA and CDR2 SQIVND (reference sequence). After removal of 8 bases from V and 2 bases from J, the junction contained 3 bases not matched to a gene. This CDR3 region has 12 residues.

As for this clone: Relative to the germline gene, one junction end is altered; a read error may explain this. V and J are TRBV7-7 and TRBJ1-1; D gene ambiguous. From germline, CDR1 is SSHAT and CDR2 FNYEAQ (reference sequence). This CDR3 has 15 amino acids. The CDR3, as DNA: TGTGCTAGCAGCTTATATGAGGGAACGAACACTGAAGCTTTCTTT. This encodes CASSLYEGTNTEAFF.

The genes are TRBV14 and TRBJ1-2; D ambiguous. CDR1 is SGHDN and CDR2 is FVKESK in the germline V gene. This CDR3 has 13 amino acids. The V and J ends lost 5 bases and 3 bases respectively, with 10 bases between them. The CDR3 sequence is CASSSMRDYGYTF. Written as DNA, the CDR3 is TGTGCCAGCAGCTCCATGAGGGACTATGGCTACACCTTC.